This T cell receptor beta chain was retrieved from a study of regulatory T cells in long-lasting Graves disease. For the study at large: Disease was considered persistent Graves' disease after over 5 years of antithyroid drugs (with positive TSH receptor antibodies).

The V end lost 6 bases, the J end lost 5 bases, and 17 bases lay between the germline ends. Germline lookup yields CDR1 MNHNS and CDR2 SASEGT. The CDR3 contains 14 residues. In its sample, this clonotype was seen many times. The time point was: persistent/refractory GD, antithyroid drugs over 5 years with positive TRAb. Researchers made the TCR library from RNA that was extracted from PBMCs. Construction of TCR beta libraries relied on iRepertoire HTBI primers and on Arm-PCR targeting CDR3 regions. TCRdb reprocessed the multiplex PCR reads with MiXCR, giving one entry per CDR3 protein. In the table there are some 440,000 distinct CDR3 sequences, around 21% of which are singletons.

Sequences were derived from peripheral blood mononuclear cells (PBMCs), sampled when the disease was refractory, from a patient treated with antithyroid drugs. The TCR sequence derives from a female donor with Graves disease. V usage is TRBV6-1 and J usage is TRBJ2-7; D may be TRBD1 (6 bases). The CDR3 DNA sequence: TGTGCCAGCAGCCACAGGGTTGCGTGGAACGAGCAGTACTTC. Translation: CASSHRVAWNEQYF.